Detailed here is one TCR beta chain. CDR1 and CDR2 from the germline V gene are SGHRS and YFSETQ. The CDR3 spans 15 residues. The data were obtained in a study of T cells expressing NK-cell markers. Reprocessing the 5' RACE reads, TCRdb reports a single entry for every CDR3 protein and omits DNA. This sample's table reports roughly 170,000 distinct CDR3 sequences. The receptor comes from a woman aged 18 to 75 in good health. Input material: blood T cells: a sorted CD56 or NKG2C T cell subset, CD4+ or CD8+ T cells, or bulk PBMC T cells (not recorded which). This rearrangement joins TRBV5-1 to TRBJ2-1; TCRdb's D call, TRBD2, is unchecked because there is no DNA. CDR3 amino acids: CASRASGRPQGEQFF.